The 31 T cell receptor beta chains in this list originate from one sample, sequenced in a study of T-cell memory formation after mild COVID-19. MiXCR, applied by TCRdb to the 5' RACE reads, yields one record per CDR3 protein. The sample holds about 470,000 distinct CDR3 sequences; 20% to 25% are singletons and the top ten take 9.5% to 15%. Sequenced material: PBMCs or a T cell subset sorted from them (not recorded which). Source of these receptors: an adult woman who had mild COVID-19 (a few samples of this study predate the infection). Cell type and time point are not known.

CDR3 nucleotides: TGCAGTGCTAGAGGACTAGCGGGAGGCGAGACCCAGTACTTC. Protein: CSARGLAGGETQYF. The chain is built from TRBV20-1 and TRBJ2-5; the match to TRBD2 covers 13 bases. V lost 1 base, J lost 5 bases, and 1 base stayed unmatched. CDR3 length: 14 amino acids. CDR1 and CDR2 from the germline V gene are DFQATT and SNEGSKA (reference sequence).

The rearrangement links TRBV9 to TRBJ1-6, with TRBD1 as a possible D gene (5 bases). Germline lookup yields CDR1 SGDLS and CDR2 YYNGEE. The V and J ends lost 0 bases and 6 bases respectively, with 7 bases between them. The CDR3 consists of 14 residues. CDR3 in amino acids: CASSVVDSNSPLHF. The DNA for the CDR3 is TGTGCCAGCAGCGTAGTAGACAGTAATTCACCCCTCCACTTT.

The table lists this clonotype with a few counts. The chain joins TRBV24-1 to TRBJ2-1, with 9 bases fitting TRBD2. Trimming at V came to 2 bases and at J to 6 bases, leaving 7 bases not matched to a gene. CDR1 and CDR2 (germline): KGHDR, SFDVKD. The CDR3 sequence is 16 residues long. The CDR3 sequence: CATSDSAGGYVNEQFF. Here the CDR3 DNA reads TGTGCCACCAGTGATTCGGCGGGAGGGTACGTCAATGAGCAGTTCTTC.

The rearrangement uses TRBV7-9 and TRBJ1-2; D might be TRBD1 (5 bases). CDR3 length equals 15 residues. Trimming took 4 bases from V and 3 from J, leaving 15 bases between them. Germline CDR1 and CDR2: SEHNR and FQNEAQ (reference sequence). This chain's CDR3 is CASSSTVKGYYGYTF. CDR3 nucleotide sequence: TGTGCCAGCAGCTCCACAGTGAAGGGGTACTATGGCTACACCTTC. Together with reference TRBV7-9 and TRBJ1-2, the CDR3 gives the full variable domain: DTGVSQNPRHKITKRGQNVTFRCDPISEHNRLYWYRQTLGQGPEFLTYFQNEAQLEKSRLLSDRFSAERPKGSFSTLEIQRTEQGDSAMYLCASSSTVKGYYGYTFGSGTRLTVV.

This clonotype came up once. The chain employs TRBV20-1 and TRBJ2-5; 7 nucleotides align to TRBD2. CDR1 is DFQATT, CDR2 SNEGSKA, per germline (reference sequence). The CDR3 is made up of 12 amino acids. V dropped 5 bases and J dropped 7; count of bases not matched to a gene: 7. The CDR3 loop is CSAVSGAGTQYF. The CDR3 region has the DNA TGCAGTGCTGTCAGCGGGGCAGGGACCCAGTACTTC.

This clonotype was found a few times. V gene TRBV20-1 combines with J gene TRBJ2-5, with D unresolved. Trimming took 1 base from V and 6 from J, leaving 12 bases between them. The CDR3 loop spans 13 amino acids. The V gene's germline CDR1 is DFQATT and CDR2 SNEGSKA (reference sequence). The CDR3 DNA reads as TGCAGTGCTAGAGTCGGCCCTCGGAAGACCCAGTACTTC. It is translated as CSARVGPRKTQYF.

This clonotype has a count of ten or more. The chain carries TRBV7-6 and TRBJ1-6; D is unresolved. The CDR3 has 17 amino acids. The V gene lost 1 base and the J gene lost 7 bases, with 17 bases spanning the gap. Germline V CDR1 and CDR2: SGHVS, FNYEAQ. The CDR3 region has the DNA TGTGCCAGCAGCTTAGTGGAGGGAGTGCTTGAGAATTCACCCCTCCACTTT. It encodes CASSLVEGVLENSPLHF.

Only a few counts were recorded for this clonotype. The CDR3 nucleotides read TGTGCCTGGAGTTCGGGCTCTGGGGCCAACGTCCTGACTTTC. Translation: CAWSSGSGANVLTF. The gene calls are TRBV30 and TRBJ2-6; D unclear. This CDR3 spans 14 amino acids. The V gene lost 2 bases and the J gene lost 0 bases, with 5 bases spanning the gap. Per germline, CDR1 GTSNPN and CDR2 SVGIG (reference sequence).

To note about this clonotype: This CDR3 is missing its conserved last phenylalanine or tryptophan, likely due to a read error. This chain joins TRBV5-1 and TRBJ1-6; no clear D. From germline, CDR1 is SGHRS and CDR2 YFSETQ. The V and J ends lost 4 bases and 4 bases respectively, with 9 bases between them. There are 14 residues in the CDR3. The CDR3 sequence is CASSADGYNSPLHY. The DNA of the CDR3 is TGCGCCAGCAGCGCTGACGGGTATAATTCACCCCTCCACTAT.

V is TRBV6-6 and J is TRBJ2-7, with 8 bases aligning to TRBD1. This CDR3 has 15 residues. Germline V gene lookup returns CDR1 MNHNY and CDR2 SVGAGI (reference sequence). The trim removed 6 bases at V and 2 bases at J, leaving 9 bases unmatched. DNA for the CDR3: TGTGCCAGCAGACCTACCGGGACAGGCACCTACGAGCAGTACTTC. This gives the protein CASRPTGTGTYEQYF.

The table lists this clonotype with many counts. For the CDR3, the DNA is TGCGCCAGCAGCTTGGCCACAGCGGATACGCAGTATTTT. Its translation: CASSLATADTQYF. The rearrangement uses TRBV5-1 and TRBJ2-3; D gene uncertain. Trimming pared 0 bases from V and 6 bases from J, leaving 8 bases between. The CDR3 loop spans 13 amino acids. Germline V lookup: CDR1 SGHRS, CDR2 YFSETQ.

The chain couples TRBV20-1 to TRBJ2-5; the match to TRBD2 covers 8 bases. Trimming removed 6 bases from V and 4 bases from J; junction bases left unmatched: 22. CDR1 and CDR2 from the germline V gene are DFQATT and SNEGSKA (reference sequence). The CDR3 has 18 amino acids. This CDR3 is CSAPGLVGVTPLVETQYF. In DNA, the CDR3 is TGCAGTGCCCCGGGACTAGTTGGTGTGACCCCGTTAGTAGAGACCCAGTACTTC.

The chain employs TRBV5-1 and TRBJ1-2, with D uncertain. Trimming pared 4 bases from V and 4 bases from J, leaving 14 bases between. The CDR3 runs to 14 residues. CDR1 SGHRS and CDR2 YFSETQ come from the germline V gene. CDR3 sequence reads: CASSRVETSYGYTF. The CDR3, as DNA: TGCGCCAGCAGCCGAGTGGAGACAAGCTATGGCTACACCTTC.

The table lists this clonotype with a few counts. The rearrangement links TRBV12-3 or TRBV12-4 to TRBJ1-4; D not resolved. The CDR3 is 13 residues long. Trimming left V 3 bases short and J 8 bases short, with 10 bases between. CDR3 sequence (DNA): TGTGCCAGCAGTTTTGGGCTAGACGAAAAACTGTTTTTT. Translation: CASSFGLDEKLFF.

V gene TRBV7-3 combines with J gene TRBJ2-5, with 10 positions matching TRBD2. The CDR3 totals 15 residues. V lost 5 bases and J lost 4; bases outside the gene matches: 7. Per germline, CDR1 SGHTA and CDR2 FQGTGA. As DNA, the CDR3 is TGTGCCAGCAGCCAAGCAGCGGGGGGGCGAGAGACCCAGTACTTC. Its protein is CASSQAAGGRETQYF.

This clonotype was recorded a few times. The rearrangement uses TRBV30 and TRBJ1-1; no reliable D call. Looked up from germline, CDR1 is GTSNPN and CDR2 is SVGIG (reference sequence). The CDR3 is 13 amino acids. V was shortened by 0 bases and J by 1 base, with 6 bases between the two germline ends. The CDR3 loop is CAWSVTANTEAFF. CDR3 bases: TGTGCCTGGAGTGTTACTGCGAACACTGAAGCTTTCTTT.

The gene calls are TRBV24-1 and TRBJ2-1; D might be TRBD1 (6 bases). Trimming stripped 6 bases from V and 8 bases from J, with 13 bases between. The CDR3 is 13 residues long. Germline V gives CDR1 KGHDR, CDR2 SFDVKD. The CDR3 region is CATSQGKSHEQFF. As DNA, the CDR3 is TGTGCCACCAGTCAGGGGAAATCGCATGAGCAGTTCTTC.

V usage is TRBV6-6 and J usage is TRBJ1-2; no clear D. Germline-derived CDR1 and CDR2 are MNHNY and SVGAGI (reference sequence). The V end lost 5 bases, the J end lost 5 bases, and 18 bases lay between the germline ends. This CDR3 is 15 amino acids long. Here the CDR3 reads CASSHDLHARYGYTF. The CDR3 nucleotides are TGTGCCAGCAGTCATGACCTGCACGCGCGTTATGGCTACACCTTC.

This rearrangement joins TRBV6-2 or TRBV6-3 to TRBJ2-7; 10 positions match TRBD2. The CDR3 length is 16 residues. V shed 4 bases and J 4 bases; nucleotides not matched to a gene: 10. Per germline, CDR1 MNHEY and CDR2 SVGEGT. The CDR3 bases are TGTGCCAGCAGTTCGGCTGCTAGCGGGAGTACTTACGAGCAGTACTTC. Its translation: CASSSAASGSTYEQYF.

This chain uses TRBV4-3 with TRBJ1-5; D is unresolved. This CDR3 spans 15 amino acids. V lost 0 bases, J lost 3 bases, and 9 bases lay in between. The germline V gene encodes CDR1 LGHNA and CDR2 YSLEER. CDR3 amino acids: CASSQDPYINQPQHF. CDR3 DNA: TGCGCCAGCAGCCAAGACCCTTATATCAATCAGCCCCAGCATTTT.

The V call is TRBV30, the J call TRBJ2-7; the D is unclear. The CDR3 is made up of 12 amino acids. Trimming took off 4 bases at V and 1 base at J, with 8 bases between the two ends. Germline V gene lookup returns CDR1 GTSNPN and CDR2 SVGIG (reference sequence). The chain's CDR3 is CAWKAVSYEQYF. In nucleotides, the CDR3 is TGTGCCTGGAAGGCAGTTTCCTACGAGCAGTACTTC.

This clonotype was detected only a few times. The chain combines TRBV9 with TRBJ2-5; TRBD2 matches at 7 bases. The V gene end was trimmed by 0 bases and the J gene end by 5 bases; junction bases not matched to a gene: 1. From germline, CDR1 is SGDLS and CDR2 YYNGEE. The CDR3 length is 13 residues. The CDR3 region has the DNA TGTGCCAGCAGCGTAGCCGGGAGGGAGACCCAGTACTTC. Translating gives CASSVAGRETQYF.

The chain joins TRBV6-5 to TRBJ2-5, with 8 positions matching TRBD2. The junction had 9 bases not matched to a gene; V was cut back by 7 bases and J by 8 bases. CDR1 is MNHEY and CDR2 is SVGAGI in the germline V gene. The CDR3 loop spans 13 amino acids. The CDR3 bases are TGTGCCAGCACCGAAACGGGGGGGCTCACCCAGTACTTC. This gives the protein CASTETGGLTQYF.

The rearrangement links TRBV12-3 or TRBV12-4 to TRBJ1-3; D is perhaps TRBD1 (5 bases). The CDR3 contains 15 residues. Trimming took off 2 bases at V and 0 bases at J, with 8 bases between the two ends. This CDR3 reads CASSLQGSSGNTIYF. As DNA, the CDR3 is TGTGCCAGCAGTTTACAGGGCTCCTCTGGAAACACCATATATTTT.

In this sample, this clonotype turned up many times. The rearrangement uses TRBV7-3 and TRBJ1-2; TRBD1 is a possible D gene (5 bases). Germline V gives CDR1 SGHTA, CDR2 FQGTGA. The CDR3 covers 13 residues. V lost 5 bases and J lost 3, with 10 bases in between. The CDR3 is CASSEGPDYGYTF. As DNA, the CDR3 is TGTGCCAGCAGCGAGGGGCCCGACTATGGCTACACCTTC.

The rearrangement joins TRBV20-1 to TRBJ2-7; no clear D. Trimming removed 4 bases from V and 6 bases from J, with 19 bases in between. Germline V lookup: CDR1 DFQATT, CDR2 SNEGSKA (reference sequence). CDR3 size: 14 residues. CDR3 bases: TGCAGTGCTATCAGTGCCCTCGCTTCGTCCGAGCAGTACTTC. Its protein product is CSAISALASSEQYF.

The V and J genes are TRBV19 and TRBJ1-2, with 9 bases fitting TRBD1. Germline CDR1 LNHDA, CDR2 SQIVND (reference sequence). The V gene end was trimmed by 5 bases and the J gene end by 6 bases; junction bases not matched to a gene: 10. The CDR3 is 15 amino acids. CDR3 region: CASSPGQGKRDGYTF. The DNA of the CDR3 is TGTGCCAGTAGTCCGGGACAGGGAAAGCGCGATGGCTACACCTTC.

This clonotype was detected ten times or more. The V call is TRBV7-2, the J call TRBJ2-5; possible D gene TRBD2, 5 bases. CDR3 size: 13 residues. Looked up from germline, CDR1 is SGHTA and CDR2 is FQGNSA. Trimming removed 1 base from V and 4 bases from J, with 7 bases in between. In DNA, the CDR3 is TGTGCCAGCAGCTTAGGCGCGGGAGAGACCCAGTACTTC. Protein product: CASSLGAGETQYF.

CDR3 nucleotides: TGTGCCAGCAGTGAAGCGGCGGTAGCGGGGGGGCCACCGATAGATGATACGCAGTATTTT. Protein: CASSEAAVAGGPPIDDTQYF. V usage is TRBV6-1 and J usage is TRBJ2-3, with TRBD2 identical over 11 bases. This CDR3 is 20 amino acids long. V gave up 0 bases and J gave up 6 bases; unmatched junction bases: 17. Germline loops: CDR1 MNHNS, CDR2 SASEGT.

In this sample, this clonotype turned up a few times. V gene TRBV12-3 or TRBV12-4 combines with J gene TRBJ2-1; 10 bases align to TRBD2. The CDR3 totals 15 residues. Germline trimming cut 3 bases from V and 5 bases from J; bases unmatched to any gene: 4. The CDR3 spells CASSFLAGANNEQFF. The CDR3 DNA reads as TGTGCCAGCAGTTTTCTAGCGGGGGCCAACAATGAGCAGTTCTTC.

A note on this clonotype: Compared with germline, one end of the junction differs, possibly owing to a read error. This chain connects TRBV12-3 or TRBV12-4 to TRBJ1-6; 10 nucleotides align to TRBD1. The CDR3 covers 11 residues. Here the CDR3 reads CASSQGQGVAF. In DNA form, the CDR3 reads TGTGCCAGCAGTCAAGGACAGGGGGTTGCTTTT.